Reported below is one T cell receptor beta chain. As yet, its antigen is unknown. Autoimmune disease history or systemic immunosuppression meant exclusion. The sample is drawn from a study of OX40 agonist ivuxolimab in advanced cancers. Study-wide context: Anti-PD-1, anti-PD-L1 or anti-CTLA-4 therapy given earlier was allowed, and roughly 40% had some.

Some clones are missing from TCRdb's copy, which holds only in-frame ones; the method was immunoSEQ multiplex PCR. The table has under 85,000 clones, around 88% seen once; the top ten hold around 0.5%. With 4 bases removed from V and 5 bases from J, the gap between germline ends came to 14 bases. This CDR3 spans 13 amino acids. Germline loops: CDR1 SQVTM, CDR2 ANQGSEA. Broader study findings: Mean expanded clone counts were higher in CD8+ than CD4+ T cells. Dose levels from 0.1 to 3.0 mg/kg saw CD4+ and CD8+ blood T cells expand clonally by week 6.

The TCR originated in an adult with an advanced solid tumor such as melanoma, head and neck, liver or kidney cancer. The material sequenced was CD4+ or CD8+ T cells sorted from blood, taken in a trial of the OX40 agonist ivuxolimab. The chain has TRBV29-1 and TRBJ1-1, with D tentatively TRBD1 (5 bases). The CDR3 nucleotides read TGCAGCGTTGTCTTGACAGACTGGACTGAAGCTTTCTTT. Its protein product is CSVVLTDWTEAFF.